These 21 T cell receptor beta chains were all obtained from the same sample, sequenced in a study of blood T cells in healthy people across ages. The second PCR ran roughly 6 to 11 cycles with a sample-barcoded 5' primer and J-beta primers. MiXCR, applied by TCRdb to the 5' RACE reads, yields one record per CDR3 protein. This table holds approximately 960,000 distinct CDR3 sequences, around 29% found once. These data were also reused for a study on T cells of mothers and their children.

Sequences were obtained from blood. The receptors originated from a woman between 40 and 50 years old in good health.

Concerning this clonotype itself: This may come from a read error, since a much larger clone is one base off. This chain links TRBV25-1 with TRBJ1-6; 9 nucleotides line up with TRBD1. Germline lookup yields CDR1 MGHDK and CDR2 SYGVNS. This CDR3 contains 15 residues. The CDR3, as DNA: TGTGCCAGCAGTGGGGCAACAGGGGGCAGGTCACCCCCCCACTTT. Its translation: CASSGATGGRSPPHF.

This clonotype was counted ten times or more. The chain uses TRBV12-3 or TRBV12-4 and TRBJ1-6; 8 bases fit TRBD1. With 7 bases clipped from V and 9 bases from J, the junction kept 8 bases outside the gene matches. This CDR3 comprises 14 residues. The CDR3 sequence: CASKPGQGPSPLHF. CDR3 DNA: TGTGCCAGCAAGCCCGGACAGGGACCTTCACCCCTCCACTTT.

This chain's CDR3 is CASSLYLEDDEQFF. The CDR3, as DNA: TGTGCCAGCAGTTTATATCTAGAGGACGATGAGCAGTTCTTC. The rearrangement joins TRBV27 to TRBJ2-1; D remains unclear. Germline V gene lookup returns CDR1 MNHEY and CDR2 SMNVEV (reference sequence). CDR3 size: 14 residues. Trimming removed 1 base from V and 8 bases from J, with 12 bases in between.

In the case of this clonotype: A read error is possible here, since a much larger clone lies one base away. V is TRBV9 and J is TRBJ2-1, with a tentative D call TRBD2 (6 bases). This CDR3 region has 12 residues. Germline V gene lookup returns CDR1 SGDLS and CDR2 YYNGEE. In nucleotides, the CDR3 is TGTGCCGGCAGAGCCCCGGAGGGTGAGCAGTTCTTC. Protein: CAGRAPEGEQFF.

The V gene is TRBV5-1, the J gene TRBJ2-1; the match to TRBD2 covers 12 bases. The germline gives CDR1 SGHRS, CDR2 YFSETQ. Trimming at V came to 1 base and at J to 7 bases, leaving 12 bases not matched to a gene. The CDR3 runs to 18 residues. The CDR3 DNA is TGCGCCAGCAGCTTGATGCCTAGCGGGGGGGCCTTGGGAAATGAGCAGTTCTTC. Translation: CASSLMPSGGALGNEQFF.

This clonotype turned up a few times. The V gene is TRBV10-3, the J gene TRBJ1-4; no firm D call. Germline CDR1 ENHRY, CDR2 SYGVKD. Trimming stripped 11 bases from V and 4 bases from J, with 11 bases between. CDR3 length equals 12 residues. CDR3 in amino acids: CAAGTVNEKLFF. The CDR3 DNA reads as TGTGCCGCAGGAACCGTTAATGAAAAACTGTTTTTT.

The rearrangement links TRBV3-1 to TRBJ2-3; TRBD1 agrees at 11 bases. Germline V gene data show CDR1 as LGHDT and CDR2 as YNNKEL (reference sequence). Losses at the gene ends were 4 bases for V and 4 bases for J; bases not matched to a gene: 7. The CDR3 totals 16 residues. The CDR3 sequence is CASSRPGQGVADTQYF. The CDR3, as DNA: TGTGCCAGCAGCCGCCCGGGACAGGGGGTCGCAGATACGCAGTATTTT.

This clonotype was picked up one time. The rearrangement uses TRBV7-2 and TRBJ2-7; perhaps TRBD2 as D (7 bases). Per the germline V gene, CDR1 is SGHTA and CDR2 is FQGNSA. The V end was cut by 3 bases, the J end by 4 bases, with 13 bases between. This CDR3 is built from 14 residues. As DNA, the CDR3 is TGTGCCAGCAGCTTGGGAGGGGGTTGGTACGAGCAGTACTTC. Encoded protein: CASSLGGGWYEQYF.

The chain employs TRBV20-1 and TRBJ1-5; 12 nucleotides line up with TRBD1. The CDR3 extends over 19 amino acids. The V gene's germline CDR1 is DFQATT and CDR2 SNEGSKA (reference sequence). Unmatched junction bases numbered 13, after V lost 1 base and J lost 3 bases. The CDR3 protein is CSARAVRDRGREANQPQHF. CDR3 nucleotides: TGCAGTGCTAGAGCCGTGAGGGACAGGGGGCGCGAAGCCAATCAGCCCCAGCATTTT.

The chain is built from TRBV19 and TRBJ2-6, with a tentative D call TRBD1 (6 bases). This CDR3 is built from 18 residues. Trimming left V 3 bases short and J 0 bases short, with 15 bases between. The V gene's germline CDR1 is LNHDA and CDR2 SQIVND (reference sequence). The CDR3 sequence is CASSIFRTATSGANVLTF. CDR3 sequence (DNA): TGTGCCAGTAGTATTTTCCGGACAGCGACCTCTGGGGCCAACGTCCTGACTTTC.

With regard to this clonotype: One end of the junction fails to match germline, which may point to a read error. V is TRBV24-1 and J is TRBJ2-3; 8 nucleotides match TRBD1. Per germline, CDR1 KGHDR and CDR2 SFDVKD. The CDR3 has 16 residues. The CDR3: CAASDTGTGRTDTQYF. In DNA, the CDR3 is TGTGCCGCCAGTGATACCGGGACAGGTCGCACAGATACGCAGTATTTT.

V and J are TRBV24-1 and TRBJ2-3, with D possibly TRBD1 on 5 matching bases. The V gene lost 3 bases and the J gene lost 1 base, with 13 bases spanning the gap. CDR3 length: 16 residues. Germline V gives CDR1 KGHDR, CDR2 SFDVKD. The CDR3 sequence: CATSDPQTDRTDTQYF. The CDR3 region has the DNA TGTGCCACCAGTGATCCACAGACAGATCGCACAGATACGCAGTATTTT.

V usage is TRBV6-5 and J usage is TRBJ1-1; 11 nucleotides line up with TRBD1. This CDR3 contains 14 residues. CDR1 and CDR2 from the germline V gene are MNHEY and SVGAGI. V gave up 8 bases and J gave up 4 bases; unmatched junction bases: 6. CDR3 protein: CASGQGAPSTEAFF. The CDR3 nucleotides read TGTGCCAGCGGACAGGGGGCACCTAGCACTGAAGCTTTCTTT.

This clonotype was recorded a few times. CDR3 protein: CASSLKEGGNYGYTF. The CDR3, as DNA: TGTGCCAGCAGCTTAAAGGAGGGGGGGAACTATGGCTACACCTTC. This chain links TRBV7-9 with TRBJ1-2; TRBD1 might be the D (6 bases). The germline V gene has CDR1 SEHNR and CDR2 FQNEAQ (reference sequence). This CDR3 has 15 residues. The V end was cut by 2 bases, the J end by 2 bases, with 12 bases between.

J is TRBJ2-7 and V is TRBV30, with a weak D call TRBD2 (5 bases). The DNA end is more similar to TRBJ2-5, so the J call may be wrong. Germline V gene sequence: CDR1 GTSNPN, CDR2 SVGIG (reference sequence). The CDR3 covers 14 residues. The CDR3 reads CAWSVGNNRETQYF. The CDR3 DNA reads TGTGCCTGGAGTGTCGGGAACAATCGAGAGACCCAGTACTTC.

This clonotype was seen repeatedly, ten times or more. The gene calls are TRBV20-1 and TRBJ1-5; D not certain. Trimming left V 3 bases short and J 6 bases short, with 6 bases between. Germline CDR1 DFQATT, CDR2 SNEGSKA (reference sequence). This CDR3 spans 11 amino acids. This CDR3 is CSASLGQPQHF. The CDR3 DNA sequence: TGCAGTGCTAGTCTTGGTCAGCCCCAGCATTTT.

On this clonotype itself: Relative to the germline gene, one junction end is altered; a read error may explain this. The chain is built from TRBV20-1 and TRBJ2-1, with 8 nucleotides matching TRBD2. The CDR3 runs to 16 residues. In germline, CDR1 is DFQATT, CDR2 SNEGSKA (reference sequence). CDR3 residues: CSARPLAGSSYNEQVF. The CDR3 nucleotides are TGCAGTGCTAGGCCGTTAGCGGGGAGCTCCTACAATGAGCAGGTCTTC.

Details on this clonotype: This may be a read error: a much more frequent sequence differs by one nucleotide. The chain combines TRBV7-2 with TRBJ1-2; D remains ambiguous. Trimming took 1 base from V and 2 from J, leaving 14 bases between them. The germline V gene has CDR1 SGHTA and CDR2 FQGNSA. The length of the CDR3 is 16 residues. The CDR3 nucleotides read TGTGCCAGCAGCTTAGGTATAGGAAGGCTCAACTATGGCTACACCTTC. Amino acid sequence: CASSLGIGRLNYGYTF.

V gene TRBV2 combines with J gene TRBJ2-7, with TRBD1 as a possible D gene (6 bases). Trimming pared 6 bases from V and 2 bases from J, leaving 17 bases between. In germline, CDR1 is SNHLY, CDR2 FYNNEI. CDR3 length: 15 residues. The CDR3 DNA follows: TGTGCCAGCAGCGAGGACAGATCCTCGACCTACGAGCAGTACTTC. Its protein product is CASSEDRSSTYEQYF.

This clonotype was observed many times. J is TRBJ2-7 and V is TRBV7-9; D remains unclear. In germline, CDR1 is SEHNR, CDR2 FQNEAQ (reference sequence). The CDR3 consists of 13 residues. The ends were cut back, 0 bases at V and 6 bases at J, with 9 bases in the middle. In DNA form, the CDR3 reads TGTGCCAGCAGCTTAGCACGACTCTCCGAGCAGTACTTC. Residues: CASSLARLSEQYF.

This clonotype turned up a few times. CDR3 nucleotides: TGTGCCAGCAGTTTTGAGGGGACTCAGCCCCAGCATTTT. Translated: CASSFEGTQPQHF. The V call is TRBV12-3 or TRBV12-4, the J call TRBJ1-5, with D possibly TRBD1 on 5 matching bases. The CDR3 extends over 13 amino acids. Trimming left V 3 bases short and J 6 bases short, with 9 bases between.